One and the same sample provided the 9 T cell receptor beta chains below, sequenced in a study of T cell repertoires in cytomegalovirus infection. Via MiXCR, TCRdb re-called the reads, giving one row per CDR3 protein. This sample has nearly 550,000 distinct CDR3 sequences, with 16% found just once. Source material: CD8+ T cells from PBMCs. These receptors originate from a human donor in good health (CMV status not recorded). Some clones in this sample may be carry-over from other donors' samples.

This chain joins TRBV4-2 and TRBJ2-5; D gene uncertain. CDR1 and CDR2 from the germline V gene are LGHNA and YNFKEQ. CDR3 length: 15 residues. V was trimmed by 4 bases and J by 1 base, leaving 13 bases between them. The DNA for the CDR3 is TGTGCCAGCAGCCCCTCCTCGGGCCTCCAAGAGACCCAGTACTTC. Its protein product is CASSPSSGLQETQYF.

The J gene is TRBJ1-1, the V gene TRBV6-5; no clear D gene. V lost 6 bases and J lost 5, with 25 bases in between. CDR1 and CDR2 from the germline V gene are MNHEY and SVGAGI. There are 17 residues in the CDR3. CDR3 bases: TGTGCCAGCAGCTCCCGGACCGGGGATGGGTGGAGGACTGAAGCTTTCTTT. Protein sequence: CASSSRTGDGWRTEAFF.

This clonotype was observed a handful of times. The chain combines TRBV5-6 with TRBJ2-3; D ambiguous. CDR3 length: 15 amino acids. Deletions cut 4 bases from V and 0 bases from J, with 12 bases between. CDR1 and CDR2 from the germline V gene are SGHDT and YYEEEE. In DNA, the CDR3 is TGTGCCAGCAGCCTCCGGGTCCTTAGCACAGATACGCAGTATTTT. Amino acid sequence: CASSLRVLSTDTQYF.

V gene TRBV9 combines with J gene TRBJ2-3; 9 bases agree with TRBD2. CDR3 length: 15 amino acids. CDR1 SGDLS and CDR2 YYNGEE come from the germline V gene. V was pared by 4 bases and J by 4 bases, with 7 bases of the junction left unmatched. CDR3 loop: CASSLAGLEADTQYF. DNA of the CDR3: TGTGCCAGCAGCCTAGCGGGGTTAGAGGCAGATACGCAGTATTTT. The full variable domain, with the rest looked up from reference TRBV9 and TRBJ2-3, is DSGVTQTPKHLITATGQRVTLRCSPRSGDLSVYWYQQSLDQGLQFLIQYYNGEERAKGNILERFSAQQFPDLHSELNLSSLELGDSALYFCASSLAGLEADTQYFGPGTRLTVL.

This clonotype was observed once. The genes are TRBV27 and TRBJ1-2; D possibly corresponds to TRBD1 (5 bases). The CDR3 runs 13 residues. Germline lookup yields CDR1 MNHEY and CDR2 SMNVEV (reference sequence). The V gene lost 5 bases and the J gene lost 2 bases, with 9 bases spanning the gap. In DNA form, the CDR3 reads TGTGCCAGCAGTGGGGGGGTAAACTATGGCTACACCTTC. Translated: CASSGGVNYGYTF.

Of note for this clonotype: Possible read error: a much larger clone is one base away. V is TRBV9 and J is TRBJ2-7; 13 bases are a match to TRBD2. The CDR3 extends over 15 amino acids. Germline CDR1 SGDLS, CDR2 YYNGEE. J lost 1 base, V lost 4 bases, and 2 bases had no gene match. The CDR3 DNA reads TGTGCCAGCAGCACGGGACTAGCGGGGTCCTACGAGCAGTACTTC. It is translated as CASSTGLAGSYEQYF. The full variable domain, its missing parts supplied by reference TRBV9 and TRBJ2-7, is DSGVTQTPKHLITATGQRVTLRCSPRSGDLSVYWYQQSLDQGLQFLIQYYNGEERAKGNILERFSAQQFPDLHSELNLSSLELGDSALYFCASSTGLAGSYEQYFGPGTRLTVT.

This clonotype has a handful of counts. A read error may be the cause here, since a much bigger clone is one base away. The chain is built from TRBV6-2 or TRBV6-3 and TRBJ2-7; D is unclear. V was pared by 7 bases and J by 2 bases, with 6 bases between. Germline V gene sequence: CDR1 MNHEY, CDR2 SVGEGT. This CDR3 spans 11 amino acids. The DNA of the CDR3 is TGTGCCAGCACCTCCCCCTACGAGCAGTACTTC. Translation: CASTSPYEQYF.

The chain employs TRBV19 and TRBJ1-1; D gene unclear. The CDR3 sequence is 12 residues long. CDR1 is LNHDA and CDR2 is SQIVND in the germline V gene (reference sequence). V lost 5 bases and J lost 3, with 7 bases in between. Written as DNA, the CDR3 is TGTGCCAGTAGTGTCCCGGACACTGAAGCTTTCTTT. Protein sequence: CASSVPDTEAFF.

V and J are TRBV27 and TRBJ2-3, with a weak D call TRBD2 (6 bases). Trimming removed 4 bases from V and 3 bases from J, with 14 bases in between. The CDR3 spans 15 residues. The germline CDR1 and CDR2 sequences are MNHEY and SMNVEV (reference sequence). The CDR3 here is CASSSAGLGTDTQYF. CDR3 DNA sequence: TGTGCCAGCAGTTCCGCGGGATTGGGTACAGATACGCAGTATTTT.